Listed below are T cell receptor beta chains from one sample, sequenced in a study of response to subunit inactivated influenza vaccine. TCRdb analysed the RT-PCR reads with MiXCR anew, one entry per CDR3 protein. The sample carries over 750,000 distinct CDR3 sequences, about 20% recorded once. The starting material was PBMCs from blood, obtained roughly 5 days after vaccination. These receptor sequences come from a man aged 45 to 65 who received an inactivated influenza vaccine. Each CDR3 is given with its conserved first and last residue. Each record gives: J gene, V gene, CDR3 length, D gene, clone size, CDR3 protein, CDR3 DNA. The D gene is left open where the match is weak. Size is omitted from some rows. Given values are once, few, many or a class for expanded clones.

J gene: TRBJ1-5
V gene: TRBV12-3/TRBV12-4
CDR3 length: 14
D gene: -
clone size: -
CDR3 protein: CASSPTLGDQPQHF
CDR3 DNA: TGTGCCAGCAGTCCCACTCTTGGGGATCAGCCCCAGCATTTT

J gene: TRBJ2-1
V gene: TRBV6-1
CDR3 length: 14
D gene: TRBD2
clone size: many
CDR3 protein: CASSRGGLYNEQFF
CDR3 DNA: TGTGCCAGCAGTCGCGGGGGACTCTACAATGAGCAGTTCTTC

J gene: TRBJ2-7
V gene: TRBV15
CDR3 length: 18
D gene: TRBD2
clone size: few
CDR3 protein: CATSSPGLAGVNSYEQYF
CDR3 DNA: TGTGCCACCAGCAGTCCGGGACTAGCGGGAGTAAACTCCTACGAGCAGTACTTC

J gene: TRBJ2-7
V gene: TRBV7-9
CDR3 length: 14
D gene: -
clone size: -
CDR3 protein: CASSIAEISYEQYF
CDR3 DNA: TGTGCCAGCAGCATCGCGGAGATCTCCTACGAGCAGTACTTC

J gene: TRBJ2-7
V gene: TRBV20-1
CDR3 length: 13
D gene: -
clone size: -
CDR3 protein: CSALDEGGHEQYF
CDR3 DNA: TGCAGTGCCCTCGATGAGGGGGGCCACGAGCAGTACTTC

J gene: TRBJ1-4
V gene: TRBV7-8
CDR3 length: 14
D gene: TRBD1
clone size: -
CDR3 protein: CASSRDRSLGKLFF
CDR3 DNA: TGTGCCAGCAGCCGGGACAGGAGCCTTGGAAAACTGTTTTTT

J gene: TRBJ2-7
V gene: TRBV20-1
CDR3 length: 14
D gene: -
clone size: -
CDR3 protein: CSARGLRSSYEQYF
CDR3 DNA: TGCAGTGCTAGAGGACTGAGGAGCTCCTACGAGCAGTACTTC

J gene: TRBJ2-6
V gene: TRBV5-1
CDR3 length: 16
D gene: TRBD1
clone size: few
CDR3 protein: CASSLDRGPGANVLTF
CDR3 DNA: TGCGCCAGCAGCTTGGACAGGGGGCCCGGGGCCAACGTCCTGACTTTC

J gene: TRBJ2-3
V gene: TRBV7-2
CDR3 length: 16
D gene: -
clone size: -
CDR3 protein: CASSPSEGISTDTQYF
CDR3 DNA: TGTGCCAGCAGCCCCAGTGAGGGGATTAGTACAGATACGCAGTATTTT

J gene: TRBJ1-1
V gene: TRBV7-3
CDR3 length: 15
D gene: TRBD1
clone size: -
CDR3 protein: CASSLTRQGNTEAFF
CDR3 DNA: TGTGCCAGCAGCTTAACGAGACAGGGGAACACTGAAGCTTTCTTT

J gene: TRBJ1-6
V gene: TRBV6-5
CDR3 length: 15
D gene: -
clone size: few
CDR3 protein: CASTSGAGVGSPLHF
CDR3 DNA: TGTGCCAGCACTTCAGGGGCGGGGGTAGGTTCACCCCTCCACTTT

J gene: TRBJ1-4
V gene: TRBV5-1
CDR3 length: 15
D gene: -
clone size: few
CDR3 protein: CASSLVGGKGEKLFF
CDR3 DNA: TGCGCCAGCAGCTTGGTCGGTGGAAAGGGAGAGAAACTGTTTTTT

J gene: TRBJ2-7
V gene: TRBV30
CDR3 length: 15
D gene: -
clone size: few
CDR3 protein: CAWSSGLGLTYEQYF
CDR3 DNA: TGTGCCTGGAGTAGCGGTCTGGGGCTCACCTACGAGCAGTACTTC

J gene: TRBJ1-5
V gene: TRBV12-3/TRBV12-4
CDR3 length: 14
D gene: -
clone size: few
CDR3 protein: CASSLSGSYQPQHF
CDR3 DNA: TGTGCCAGCAGTTTAAGCGGCAGTTATCAGCCCCAGCATTTT

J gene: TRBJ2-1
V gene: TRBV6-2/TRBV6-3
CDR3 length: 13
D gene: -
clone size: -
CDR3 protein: CATVARSYNEQFF
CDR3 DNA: TGTGCCACCGTGGCCCGCTCCTACAATGAGCAGTTCTTC

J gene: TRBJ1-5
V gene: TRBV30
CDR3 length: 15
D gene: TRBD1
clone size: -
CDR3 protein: CAWNPGTGSNQPQHF
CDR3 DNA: TGTGCCTGGAACCCCGGGACAGGTAGCAATCAGCCCCAGCATTTT

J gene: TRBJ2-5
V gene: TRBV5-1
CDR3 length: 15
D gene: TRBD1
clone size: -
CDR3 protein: CASSSGQGRWETQYF
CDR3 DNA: TGCGCCAGCAGCTCGGGACAGGGACGGTGGGAGACCCAGTACTTC

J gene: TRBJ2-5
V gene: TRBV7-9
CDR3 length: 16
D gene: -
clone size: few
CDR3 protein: CASSLAWAGSGETQYF
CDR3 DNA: TGTGCCAGCAGCTTAGCGTGGGCCGGTAGTGGGGAGACCCAGTACTTC

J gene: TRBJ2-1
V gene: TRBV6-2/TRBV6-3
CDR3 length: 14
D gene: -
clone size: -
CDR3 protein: CASSRDGSDNEQFF
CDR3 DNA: TGTGCCAGCAGCCGGGACGGCTCTGACAATGAGCAGTTCTTC

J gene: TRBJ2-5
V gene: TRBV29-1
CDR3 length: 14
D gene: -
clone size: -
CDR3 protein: CSVARGTAQETQYF
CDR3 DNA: TGCAGCGTTGCGCGCGGGACAGCCCAAGAGACCCAGTACTTC

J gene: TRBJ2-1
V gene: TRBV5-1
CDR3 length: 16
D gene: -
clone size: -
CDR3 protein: CASSLVGARSYNEQFF
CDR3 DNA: TGCGCCAGCAGCTTGGTCGGCGCCCGATCCTACAATGAGCAGTTCTTC

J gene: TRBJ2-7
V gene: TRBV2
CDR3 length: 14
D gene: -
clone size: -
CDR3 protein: CASRPGSPTYEQYF
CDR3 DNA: TGTGCCAGCAGGCCCGGGAGCCCGACCTACGAGCAGTACTTC

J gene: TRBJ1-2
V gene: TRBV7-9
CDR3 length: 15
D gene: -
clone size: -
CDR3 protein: CASRFPEAGNYGYTF
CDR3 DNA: TGTGCCAGCAGGTTTCCCGAAGCTGGGAACTATGGCTACACCTTC

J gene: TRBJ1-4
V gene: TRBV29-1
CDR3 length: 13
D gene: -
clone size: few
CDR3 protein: CSVRAANNEKLFF
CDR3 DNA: TGCAGCGTTCGGGCAGCTAATAATGAAAAACTGTTTTTT

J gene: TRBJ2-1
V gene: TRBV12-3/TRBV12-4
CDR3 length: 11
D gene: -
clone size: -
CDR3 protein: CASSFFYEQFF
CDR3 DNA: TGTGCCAGCAGTTTCTTCTATGAGCAGTTCTTC

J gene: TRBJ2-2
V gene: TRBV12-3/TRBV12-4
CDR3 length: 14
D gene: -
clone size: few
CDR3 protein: CASIGGSFGGELFF
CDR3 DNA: TGTGCCAGCATCGGGGGTTCTTTTGGCGGGGAGCTGTTTTTT

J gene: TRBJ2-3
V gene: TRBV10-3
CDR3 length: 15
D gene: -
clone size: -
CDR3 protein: CAISDWQTSTDTQYF
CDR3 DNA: TGTGCCATCAGTGATTGGCAAACTAGCACAGATACGCAGTATTTT